Below, one TCR beta chain is given with its context. Its antigen is unidentified. These data come from a study of molecular identifiers for immune sequencing clone quantification. Study-wide results and caveats: Single-cell amounts of spiked Jurkat TCR RNA were reportedly detectable among about a million naive cells.

From germline, CDR1 is DFQATT and CDR2 SNEGSKA (reference sequence). This CDR3 comprises 17 residues. Unmatched junction bases numbered 11, after V lost 2 bases and J lost 1 base. The naive CD8 libraries originated from between roughly 18,000 and 1,000,000 sorted cells and drew on 10%, 30% or 50% RNA. The CD8+CD4-CCR7+CD45RA+ phenotype defined the sorted naive CD8 T cells. TCRdb reprocessed the PCR reads with MiXCR, giving one entry per CDR3 protein. The data hold roughly 630,000 distinct CDR3 sequences, with approximately 24% observed a single time. This TCR was recovered from a human donor in good health. Some libraries in this study had Jurkat cell RNA spiked in. V and J are TRBV20-1 and TRBJ2-1; 7 bases are shared with TRBD2. The sample comprised naive CD8+ T cells from blood, with Jurkat cell RNA spiked in. The sample's subset: FACS-sorted CD8+CD4-CCR7+CD45RA+ naive T cells. The CDR3 spells CSARIIVAGVSYNEQFF. For the CDR3, the DNA is TGCAGTGCTAGAATAATTGTGGCGGGAGTTTCCTACAATGAGCAGTTCTTC.